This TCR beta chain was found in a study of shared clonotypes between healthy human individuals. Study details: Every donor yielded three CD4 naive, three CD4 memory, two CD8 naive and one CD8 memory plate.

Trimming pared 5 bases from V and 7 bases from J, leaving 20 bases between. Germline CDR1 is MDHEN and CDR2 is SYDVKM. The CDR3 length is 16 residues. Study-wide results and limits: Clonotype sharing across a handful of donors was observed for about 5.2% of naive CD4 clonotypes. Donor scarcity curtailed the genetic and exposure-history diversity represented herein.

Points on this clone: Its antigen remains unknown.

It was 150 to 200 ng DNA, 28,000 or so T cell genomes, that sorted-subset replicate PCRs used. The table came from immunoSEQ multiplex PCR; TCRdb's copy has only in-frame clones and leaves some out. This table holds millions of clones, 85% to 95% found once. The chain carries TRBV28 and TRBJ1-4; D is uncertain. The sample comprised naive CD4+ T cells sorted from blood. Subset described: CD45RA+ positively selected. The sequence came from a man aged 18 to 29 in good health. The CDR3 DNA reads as TGTGCCAGCAGTCTTTTGGGAATACTCGGCGGTGAAAAACTGTTTTTT. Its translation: CASSLLGILGGEKLFF.